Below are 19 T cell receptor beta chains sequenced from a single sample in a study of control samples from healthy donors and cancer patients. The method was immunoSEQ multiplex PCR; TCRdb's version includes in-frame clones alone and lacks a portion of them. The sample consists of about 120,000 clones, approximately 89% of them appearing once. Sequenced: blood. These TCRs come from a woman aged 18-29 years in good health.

CDR3 nucleotides: TGTGCCAGCAGCCCCCGAGTAGCGGGATTTTCTTCGAGCTCCTACGAGCAGTACTTC. As protein: CASSPRVAGFSSSSYEQYF. The V gene is TRBV27, the J gene TRBJ2-7; 8 bases are a match to TRBD2. The J segment lost 0 bases and the V segment lost 6 bases, leaving 19 bases of the junction unmatched. CDR1 is MNHEY, CDR2 SMNVEV, per germline (reference sequence). The CDR3 totals 19 residues.

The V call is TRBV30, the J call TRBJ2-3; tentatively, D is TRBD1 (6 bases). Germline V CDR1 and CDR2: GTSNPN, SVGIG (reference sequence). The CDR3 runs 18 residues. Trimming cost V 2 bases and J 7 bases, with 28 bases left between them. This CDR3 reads CAWSQRRDKVVPPYTQYF. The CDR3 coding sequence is TGTGCCTGGAGTCAGAGACGGGACAAAGTCGTGCCCCCCTATACGCAGTATTTT.

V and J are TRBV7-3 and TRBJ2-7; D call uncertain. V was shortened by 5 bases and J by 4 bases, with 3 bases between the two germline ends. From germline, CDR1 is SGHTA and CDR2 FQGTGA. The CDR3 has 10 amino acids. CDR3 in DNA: TGTGCCAGCAGCCCATACGAGCAGTACTTC. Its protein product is CASSPYEQYF.

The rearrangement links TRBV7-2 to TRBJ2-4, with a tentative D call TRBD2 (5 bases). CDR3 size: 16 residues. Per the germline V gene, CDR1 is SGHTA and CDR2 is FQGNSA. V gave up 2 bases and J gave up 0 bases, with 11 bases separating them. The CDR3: CASSLYDGVAKNIQYF. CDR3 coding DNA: TGTGCCAGCAGCTTATACGACGGGGTAGCCAAAAACATTCAGTACTTC.

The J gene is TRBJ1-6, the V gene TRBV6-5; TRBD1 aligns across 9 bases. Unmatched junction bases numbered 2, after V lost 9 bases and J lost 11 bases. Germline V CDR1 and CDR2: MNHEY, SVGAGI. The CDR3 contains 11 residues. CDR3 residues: CASRQGAPLHF. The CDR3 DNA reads TGTGCCAGTAGACAGGGGGCACCCCTCCACTTT.

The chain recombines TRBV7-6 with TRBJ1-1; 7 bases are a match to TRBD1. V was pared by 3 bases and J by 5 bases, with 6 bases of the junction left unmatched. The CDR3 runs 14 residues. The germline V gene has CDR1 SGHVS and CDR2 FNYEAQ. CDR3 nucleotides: TGTGCCAGCAGCTTTACAGGGGCGTGGACTGAAGCTTTCTTT. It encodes CASSFTGAWTEAFF.

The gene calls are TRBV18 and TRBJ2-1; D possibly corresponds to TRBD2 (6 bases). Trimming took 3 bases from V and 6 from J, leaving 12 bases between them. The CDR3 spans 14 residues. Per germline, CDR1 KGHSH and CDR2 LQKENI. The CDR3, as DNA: TGTGCCAGCTCACCGAACCTTAGCGGCAATGAGCAGTTCTTC. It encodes CASSPNLSGNEQFF.

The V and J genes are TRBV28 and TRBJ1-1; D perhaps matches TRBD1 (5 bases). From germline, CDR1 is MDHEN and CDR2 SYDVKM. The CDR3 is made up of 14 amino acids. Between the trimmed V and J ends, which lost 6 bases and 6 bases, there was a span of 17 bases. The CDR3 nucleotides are TGTGCCAGCAGCCCCACGACGGCGGGGGCTGAAGCTTTCTTT. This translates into CASSPTTAGAEAFF.

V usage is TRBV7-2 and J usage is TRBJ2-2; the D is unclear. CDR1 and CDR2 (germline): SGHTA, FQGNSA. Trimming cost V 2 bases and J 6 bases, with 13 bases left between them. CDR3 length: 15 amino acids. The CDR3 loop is CASSLRVGPAGELFF. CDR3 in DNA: TGTGCCAGCAGCTTACGGGTTGGCCCGGCCGGGGAGCTGTTTTTT. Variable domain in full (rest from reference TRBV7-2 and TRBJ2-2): GAGVSQSPSNKVTEKGKDVELRCDPISGHTALYWYRQSLGQGLEFLIYFQGNSAPDKSGLPSDRFSAERTGGSVSTLTIQRTQQEDSAVYLCASSLRVGPAGELFFGEGSRLTVL.

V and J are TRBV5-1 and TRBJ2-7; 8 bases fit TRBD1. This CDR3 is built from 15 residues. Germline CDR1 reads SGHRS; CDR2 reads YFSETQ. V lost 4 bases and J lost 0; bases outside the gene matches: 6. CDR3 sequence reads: CASSLQTGVSYEQYF. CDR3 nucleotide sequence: TGCGCCAGCAGCCTGCAGACAGGGGTCTCCTACGAGCAGTACTTC.

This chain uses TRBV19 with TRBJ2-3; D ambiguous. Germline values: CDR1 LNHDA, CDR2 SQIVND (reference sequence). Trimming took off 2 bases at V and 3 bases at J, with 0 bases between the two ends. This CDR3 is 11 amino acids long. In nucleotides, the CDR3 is TGTGCCAGTAGTATAACAGATACGCAGTATTTT. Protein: CASSITDTQYF.

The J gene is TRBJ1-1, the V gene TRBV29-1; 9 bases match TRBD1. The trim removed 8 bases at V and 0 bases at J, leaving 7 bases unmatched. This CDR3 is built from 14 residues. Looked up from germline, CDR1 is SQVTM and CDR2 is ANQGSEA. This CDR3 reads CSSMTGGMNTEAFF. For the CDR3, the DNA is TGCAGCTCGATGACAGGGGGGATGAACACTGAAGCTTTCTTT.

The CDR3 sequence is CASSSLDRTATNEKLFF. DNA for the CDR3: TGTGCCAGCAGTTCCCTAGACAGGACGGCAACTAATGAAAAACTGTTTTTT. V and J are TRBV28 and TRBJ1-4; possible D gene TRBD1, 6 bases. The germline V gene has CDR1 MDHEN and CDR2 SYDVKM. V lost 4 bases, J lost 0 bases, and 15 bases lay in between. CDR3 size: 17 residues.

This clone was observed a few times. CDR3 nucleotide sequence: TGTGCCAGCAGGGACAGTATTAGCTCCCTCCACTTT. This gives the protein CASRDSISSLHF. The rearrangement joins TRBV28 to TRBJ1-6; tentative D call: TRBD1 (6 bases). The V and J ends lost 6 bases and 14 bases respectively, with 14 bases between them. This CDR3 comprises 12 residues. The germline gives CDR1 MDHEN, CDR2 SYDVKM.

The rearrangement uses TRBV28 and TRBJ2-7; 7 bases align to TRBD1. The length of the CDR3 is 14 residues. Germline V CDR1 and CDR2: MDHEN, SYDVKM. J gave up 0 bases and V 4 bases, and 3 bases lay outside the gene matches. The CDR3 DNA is TGTGCCAGCAGTTCGTACAGGGGCTCCTACGAGCAGTACTTC. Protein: CASSSYRGSYEQYF.

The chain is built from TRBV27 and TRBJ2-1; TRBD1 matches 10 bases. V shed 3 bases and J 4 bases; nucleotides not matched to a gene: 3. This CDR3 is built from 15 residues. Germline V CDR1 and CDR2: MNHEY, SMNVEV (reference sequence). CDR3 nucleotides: TGTGCCAGCAGTTTCGGACAGGGGGAGTACAATGAGCAGTTCTTC. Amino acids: CASSFGQGEYNEQFF.

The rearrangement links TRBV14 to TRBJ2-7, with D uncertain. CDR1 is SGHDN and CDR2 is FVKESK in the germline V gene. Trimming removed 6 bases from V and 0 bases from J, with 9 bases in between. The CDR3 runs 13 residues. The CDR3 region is CASSTRSSYEQYF. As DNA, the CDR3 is TGTGCCAGCAGTACTCGAAGCTCCTACGAGCAGTACTTC. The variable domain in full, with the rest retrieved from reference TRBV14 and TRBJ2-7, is EAGVTQFPSHSVIEKGQTVTLRCDPISGHDNLYWYRRVMGKEIKFLLHFVKESKQDESGMPNNRFLAERTGGTYSTLKVQPAELEDSGVYFCASSTRSSYEQYFGPGTRLTVT.

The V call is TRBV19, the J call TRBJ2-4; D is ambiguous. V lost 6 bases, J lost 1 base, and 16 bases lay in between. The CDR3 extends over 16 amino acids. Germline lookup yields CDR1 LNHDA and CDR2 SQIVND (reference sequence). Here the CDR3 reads CASSPSVIRAKNIQYF. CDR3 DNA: TGTGCCAGTAGCCCCTCTGTTATCAGGGCCAAAAACATTCAGTACTTC.

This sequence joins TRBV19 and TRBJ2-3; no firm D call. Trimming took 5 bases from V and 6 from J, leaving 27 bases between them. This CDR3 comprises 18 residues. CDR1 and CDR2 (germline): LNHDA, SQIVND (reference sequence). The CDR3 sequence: CASSFPRGSVFEVDTQYF. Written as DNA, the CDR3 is TGTGCCAGTAGTTTCCCCCGTGGGTCCGTTTTTGAGGTCGATACGCAGTATTTT.